Listed below are T cell receptor beta chains from one sample, sequenced in a study of Ad26.COV2.S vaccination and SARS-CoV-2 variants. Some clones are missing from TCRdb's copy, which holds only in-frame ones; the method was immunoSEQ multiplex PCR. Here the sample spans about 480,000 clones, approximately 88% being singletons. The source was peripheral blood, collected in a trial of Ad26.COV2.S vaccine versus placebo. The receptors here all came from a person aged 18 to 59 who received the Ad26.COV2.S COVID-19 vaccine or a placebo. The CDR3 runs from the conserved cysteine through the conserved F or W. The order of the fields is clone size, J gene, D gene, V gene, CDR3 DNA, CDR3 protein. A D gene is named only where the DNA matches it firmly. The size entry is marked missing in some rows and otherwise reads once, few, many or a size class.

>few|TRBJ1-6|TRBD1|TRBV14
TGTGCCAGCAGCTCAATAAGACAGGGGGCTTCTAGTTTCGTCGGATCACCCCTCCACTTT
CASSSIRQGASSFVGSPLHF
>-|TRBJ2-1|-|TRBV24-1
TGTGCCACCAGTGATGGGGGTAGCGTCTACAATGAGCAGTTCTTC
CATSDGGSVYNEQFF
>-|TRBJ2-3|TRBD2|TRBV2
TGTGCCAGCAGCCGACTAGCGTCAGGGGATACGCAGTATTTT
CASSRLASGDTQYF
>-|TRBJ1-3|TRBD1|TRBV19
TGTGCCAGTAGTGGGACAGCTGGAAACACCATATATTTT
CASSGTAGNTIYF
>-|TRBJ2-3|-|TRBV27
TGTGCCAGCAGTTTATCGGCGGGGCCCACAGATACGCAGTATTTT
CASSLSAGPTDTQYF
>-|TRBJ1-1|-|TRBV6-5
TGTGCCAGCAGTTGGGGACTGGACACTGAAGCTTTCTTT
CASSWGLDTEAFF
>once|TRBJ1-4|-|TRBV7-8
TGTGCCAGCAGTTCCCGAGGGGCAACTAATGAAAAACTGTTTTTT
CASSSRGATNEKLFF
>-|TRBJ2-5|-|TRBV14
TGTGCCAGCAGCTTCGGACTTAAAGAGACCCAGTACTTC
CASSFGLKETQYF
>-|TRBJ2-1|TRBD2|TRBV5-1
TGCGCCAGCAGCCCCGGGACTAGCGGGAGGGCGATTTACAATGAGCAGTTCTTC
CASSPGTSGRAIYNEQFF
>-|TRBJ2-7|-|TRBV28
TGTGCCAGCATTGTCTCGGGGACCTCCTACGAGCAGTACTTC
CASIVSGTSYEQYF
>-|TRBJ2-1|-|TRBV7-9
TGTGCCAGCAGAGCCGGGCCTAGGCGTGAGCAGTTCTTC
CASRAGPRREQFF
>-|TRBJ1-1|TRBD1|TRBV4-3
TGCGCCAGCAGCTTGGACAGGGGCAAAGCTTTCTTT
CASSLDRGKAFF
>once|TRBJ2-1|-|TRBV5-1
TGCGCCAGCACTAGGGGCACACGGCCAGGGGTGGATGAGCAGTTCTTC
CASTRGTRPGVDEQFF
>once|TRBJ2-1|-|TRBV19
TGTGCCAGTAGTCTTACCCCGGATTCATCTCAGTTCTTC
CASSLTPDSSQFF
>-|TRBJ1-3|-|TRBV14
TGTGCCAGCAGCCCCTTAGGGGGGGGCCCTGGAAACACCATATATTTT
CASSPLGGGPGNTIYF
>-|TRBJ2-1|TRBD2|TRBV7-2
TGTGCCAGCAGCCCCCCGGGACTAGCTCCCCCTGAGCAGTTCTTC
CASSPPGLAPPEQFF
>-|TRBJ1-1|TRBD1|TRBV6-5
TGTGCCAGTCGGGACAGGGGACGGACTGAAGCTTTCTTT
CASRDRGRTEAFF
>-|TRBJ1-2|-|TRBV7-2
TGTGCCAGCAGCTTATCTCCGGGCATAAACTATGGCTACACCTTC
CASSLSPGINYGYTF
>-|TRBJ2-2|-|TRBV7-3
TGTGCCAGCAGCTTAAAACCAACCGGGGAGCTGTTTTTT
CASSLKPTGELFF
>-|TRBJ2-5|-|TRBV6-5
TGTGCCAGCACCCTCGGGATAGGAGAGACCCAGTACTTC
CASTLGIGETQYF
>-|TRBJ2-5|TRBD2|TRBV28
TGTGCCAGCAGTTTAGGGGTAGCGGGCCCCCAAGAGACCCAGTACTTC
CASSLGVAGPQETQYF
>-|TRBJ2-5|-|TRBV21-1
TGTGCCAGCAGCCACCGGGACAGGGGAGAGACCCAGTACTTC
CASSHRDRGETQYF
>-|TRBJ1-4|-|TRBV5-1
TGCGCCAGCAGCTTGTCGGGGGGCACTAATGAAAAACTGTTTTTT
CASSLSGGTNEKLFF
>-|TRBJ1-2|-|TRBV29-1
TGCAGCGTTGGAGGCTACACCTTC
CSVGGYTF
>-|TRBJ1-2|TRBD1|TRBV2
TGTGCCAGCAGTGCCGGCACGGGGACAGGGGGCGGGATAACCCATGGCTACACCTTC
CASSAGTGTGGGITHGYTF
>-|TRBJ1-1|-|TRBV6-5
TGTGCCAGCAGGGAGGACAGTTCAGGCGAAGCTTTCTTT
CASREDSSGEAFF
>-|TRBJ2-7|-|TRBV6-5
TGTGCCAGCAGAGACCGGGTGCAGCAGTACTTC
CASRDRVQQYF
>-|TRBJ2-7|-|TRBV10-3
TGTGCCACCACGACGGGACTTTCTACCTACGAGCAGTACTTC
CATTTGLSTYEQYF
>-|TRBJ2-1|-|TRBV6-6
TGTGCCAGCAGGCGGGACCTCTCCCGGAAGGAGCAGTTCTTC
CASRRDLSRKEQFF
>-|TRBJ2-1|-|TRBV13
TGTGCCAGCAGCCCCACCGGGACCCCGGATCGGGAGCAGTTCTTC
CASSPTGTPDREQFF